A selection of T cell receptor beta chains follows, all from one sample in a study of cytomegalovirus exposure and HLA in healthy donors. Only in-frame clones appear in the TCRdb table, and some are missing; sequencing was by immunoSEQ multiplex PCR. The sample holds nearly 65,000 clones, almost 75% seen once. The specimen sequenced was PBMCs. Receptor source: a man aged 50-60 years in good health and CMV-seronegative. Each CDR3 is given with its conserved first and last residue. D genes are given only for firm matches. Clone size appears in some rows only: once, few, many, or a class for an expanded clone.

v_gene	abundance	d_gene	j_gene	CDR3aa	CDR3nt
TRBV5-1	once	TRBD2	TRBJ2-3	CASSPGGGPQLTDTQYF	TGCGCCAGCAGCCCTGGGGGGGGACCACAACTCACAGATACGCAGTATTTT
TRBV5-5	-	-	TRBJ1-3	CASSYQSGSSGNTIYF	TGTGCCAGCAGCTACCAGTCAGGGTCCTCTGGAAACACCATATATTTT
TRBV27	-	-	TRBJ2-7	CASSLWGDEQYF	TGTGCCAGCAGTTTATGGGGAGACGAGCAGTACTTC
TRBV5-4	-	TRBD2	TRBJ2-1	CASSSSGGLYEQFF	TGTGCCAGCAGCTCTAGCGGGGGGCTCTATGAGCAGTTCTTC
TRBV5-1	-	TRBD2	TRBJ2-1	CASSAFLGGFGNNEQFF	TGCGCCAGCAGCGCCTTTTTGGGGGGGTTTGGGAACAATGAGCAGTTCTTC
TRBV20-1	-	-	TRBJ2-4	CSARRGDIQYF	TGCAGTGCCCGCAGGGGGGACATTCAGTACTTC
TRBV19	-	-	TRBJ1-5	CASSPQGDNQPQHF	TGTGCCAGTAGTCCACAGGGCGACAATCAGCCCCAGCATTTT
TRBV2	-	-	TRBJ1-4	CASSGGHTNEKLFF	TGTGCCAGCAGCGGGGGGCATACTAATGAAAAACTGTTTTTT
TRBV4-1	-	TRBD2	TRBJ2-3	CASSQDRGGGPGDTQYF	TGCGCCAGCAGCCAAGATAGGGGCGGGGGGCCTGGAGATACGCAGTATTTT
TRBV10-2	-	TRBD1	TRBJ1-1	CASRPTGGEVLNTEAFF	TGCGCCAGCAGACCGACAGGGGGCGAAGTATTGAACACTGAAGCTTTCTTT
TRBV18	-	TRBD1	TRBJ2-7	CASSPQGAEQYF	TGTGCCAGCTCACCACAGGGGGCCGAGCAGTACTTC
TRBV4-1	-	-	TRBJ1-3	CATGGGNTIYF	TGCGCCACCGGGGGGGGAAACACCATATATTTT
TRBV2	-	TRBD1	TRBJ1-5	CASSVRGLGQPQHF	TGTGCCAGCAGTGTAAGGGGGCTGGGTCAGCCCCAGCATTTT
TRBV11-2	few	-	TRBJ1-2	CASSPLTRNRADGYTF	TGTGCCAGCAGCCCCTTAACCCGAAACAGGGCCGATGGCTACACCTTC
TRBV7-8	-	-	TRBJ1-1	CASSLSGTEAFF	TGTGCCAGCAGCTTATCCGGGACTGAAGCTTTCTTT
TRBV18	-	TRBD2	TRBJ2-3	CASSGLAGDTDTQYF	TGTGCCAGCTCGGGACTAGCGGGAGACACAGATACGCAGTATTTT
TRBV5-1	-	TRBD2	TRBJ2-1	CASSDMGLAGGNEQFF	TGCGCCAGCAGCGATATGGGACTAGCGGGGGGCAATGAGCAGTTCTTC
TRBV7-2	-	TRBD2	TRBJ2-5	CASRRAGGASGTQYF	TGTGCCAGCAGGAGGGCCGGGGGGGCCTCGGGGACCCAGTACTTC
TRBV11-2	-	-	TRBJ2-7	CASSLVGGLGDIYEQYF	TGTGCCAGCAGCTTAGTCGGGGGGCTAGGGGACATCTACGAGCAGTACTTC
TRBV7-2	-	-	TRBJ1-1	CASSLDSAGTEAFF	TGTGCCAGCAGCTTAGACTCCGCGGGCACTGAAGCTTTCTTT
TRBV9	-	TRBD1	TRBJ1-2	CASSGGQGWRGYTF	TGTGCCAGCAGCGGCGGACAGGGATGGAGAGGCTACACCTTC
TRBV9	-	TRBD1	TRBJ2-2	CASEVGTGVHNSGELFF	TGTGCCAGCGAAGTAGGGACAGGAGTTCATAATTCCGGGGAGCTGTTTTTT
TRBV6-4	-	-	TRBJ1-2	CASSDSGGSSYTF	TGTGCCAGCAGTGACTCGGGGGGGAGTAGCTACACCTTC
TRBV7-7	-	TRBD1	TRBJ1-2	CASSLVGTGEYYGYTF	TGTGCTAGCAGCTTAGTAGGGACAGGGGAATACTATGGCTACACCTTC
TRBV7-9	-	-	TRBJ2-7	CASSPGPYEQYF	TGTGCCAGCAGCCCTGGCCCCTACGAGCAGTACTTC
TRBV18	-	TRBD1	TRBJ1-2	CASSPRTGRGYGYTF	TGTGCCAGCTCACCACGGACAGGGAGGGGTTATGGCTACACCTTC
TRBV4-2	-	-	TRBJ1-1	CASSQGGQLNTEAFF	TGTGCCAGCAGCCAAGGAGGACAGCTGAACACTGAAGCCTTCTTT
TRBV29-1	-	-	TRBJ2-3	CSGREGGFVGTQYF	TGCAGCGGGAGGGAGGGGGGGTTTGTTGGTACGCAGTATTTT
TRBV5-1	-	-	TRBJ1-4	CASSLAGDGEKLFF	TGCGCCAGCAGCTTGGCAGGGGACGGTGAAAAACTGTTTTTT
TRBV4-2	-	-	TRBJ2-7	CASGSDTHSYEQYF	TGTGCCAGTGGATCGGACACCCACTCCTACGAGCAGTACTTC
TRBV6-1	-	-	TRBJ2-3	CASSLSRSDTQYF	TGTGCCAGCAGTTTATCGAGGTCGGATACGCAGTATTTT
TRBV29-1	-	TRBD1	TRBJ1-1	CSALSRDRRLNTEAFF	TGCAGCGCTCTAAGTAGGGACAGAAGATTGAACACTGAAGCTTTCTTT
TRBV6-1	-	TRBD1	TRBJ2-2	CASSSGTGFGELFF	TGTGCCAGCAGCTCCGGGACAGGCTTCGGGGAGCTGTTTTTT
TRBV6-5	-	TRBD1	TRBJ1-1	CASSTRQGTTEAFF	TGTGCCAGCAGTACTCGACAGGGTACGACTGAAGCTTTCTTT
TRBV9	-	-	TRBJ1-2	CASSLQGGTNGYTF	TGTGCCAGCAGCTTACAGGGAGGGACGAATGGCTACACCTTC
TRBV4-2	-	-	TRBJ2-1	CASTEFGGNEQFF	TGTGCCAGTACAGAGTTCGGTGGCAATGAGCAGTTCTTC